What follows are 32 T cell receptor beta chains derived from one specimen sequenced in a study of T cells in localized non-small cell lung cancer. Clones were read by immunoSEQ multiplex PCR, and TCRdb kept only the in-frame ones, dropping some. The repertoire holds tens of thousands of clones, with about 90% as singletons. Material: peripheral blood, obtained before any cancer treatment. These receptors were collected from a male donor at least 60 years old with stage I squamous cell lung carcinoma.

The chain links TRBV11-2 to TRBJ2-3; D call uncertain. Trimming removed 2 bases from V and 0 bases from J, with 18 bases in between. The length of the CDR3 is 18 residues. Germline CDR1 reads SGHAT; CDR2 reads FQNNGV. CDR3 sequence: CASSLLTPNPGSTDTQYF. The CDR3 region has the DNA TGTGCCAGCAGCTTATTGACCCCTAATCCGGGCAGCACAGATACGCAGTATTTT.

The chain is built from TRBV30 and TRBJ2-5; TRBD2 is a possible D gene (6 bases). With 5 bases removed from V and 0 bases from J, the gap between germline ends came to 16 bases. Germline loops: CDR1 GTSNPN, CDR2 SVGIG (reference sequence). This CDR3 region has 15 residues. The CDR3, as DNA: TGTGCCTGGGCCCAGGGACTCCAGTACCAAGAGACCCAGTACTTC. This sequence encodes CAWAQGLQYQETQYF.

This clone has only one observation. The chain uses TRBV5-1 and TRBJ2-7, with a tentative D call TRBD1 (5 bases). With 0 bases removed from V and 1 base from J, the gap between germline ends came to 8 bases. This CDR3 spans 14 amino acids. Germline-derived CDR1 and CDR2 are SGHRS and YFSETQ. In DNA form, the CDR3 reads TGCGCCAGCAGCTTGGTAGGGGCATCCTACGAGCAGTACTTC. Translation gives CASSLVGASYEQYF.

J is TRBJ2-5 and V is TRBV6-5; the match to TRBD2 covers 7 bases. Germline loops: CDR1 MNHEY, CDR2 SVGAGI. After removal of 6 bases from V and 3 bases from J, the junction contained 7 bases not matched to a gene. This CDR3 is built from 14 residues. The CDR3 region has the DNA TGTGCCAGCAGGAGCGGGACTTCCAAAGAGACCCAGTACTTC. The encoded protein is CASRSGTSKETQYF.

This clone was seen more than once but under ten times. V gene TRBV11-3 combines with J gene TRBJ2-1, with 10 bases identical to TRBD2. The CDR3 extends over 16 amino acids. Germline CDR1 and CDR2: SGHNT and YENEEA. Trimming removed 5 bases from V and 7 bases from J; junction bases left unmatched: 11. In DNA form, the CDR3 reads TGTGCCAGCAGCCCGAGGGGAGCGGGGGGGAAAAATGAGCAGTTCTTC. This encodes CASSPRGAGGKNEQFF. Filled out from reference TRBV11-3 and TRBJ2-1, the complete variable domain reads EAGVVQSPRYKIIEKKQPVAFWCNPISGHNTLYWYLQNLGQGPELLIRYENEEAVDDSQLPKDRFSAERLKGVDSTLKIQPAELGDSAVYLCASSPRGAGGKNEQFFGPGTRLTVL.

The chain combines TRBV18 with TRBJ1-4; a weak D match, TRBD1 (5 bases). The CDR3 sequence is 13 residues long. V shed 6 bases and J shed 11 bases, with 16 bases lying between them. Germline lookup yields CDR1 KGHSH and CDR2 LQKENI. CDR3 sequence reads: CASSSDTTGKLFF. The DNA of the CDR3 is TGTGCCAGCTCTTCGGACACCACCGGGAAACTGTTTTTT.

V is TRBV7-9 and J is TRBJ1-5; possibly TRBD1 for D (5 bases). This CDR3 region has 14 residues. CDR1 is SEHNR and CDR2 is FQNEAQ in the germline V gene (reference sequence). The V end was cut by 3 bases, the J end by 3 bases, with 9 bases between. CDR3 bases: TGTGCCAGCAGCTTTCCCGGGGCCAATCAGCCCCAGCATTTT. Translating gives CASSFPGANQPQHF.

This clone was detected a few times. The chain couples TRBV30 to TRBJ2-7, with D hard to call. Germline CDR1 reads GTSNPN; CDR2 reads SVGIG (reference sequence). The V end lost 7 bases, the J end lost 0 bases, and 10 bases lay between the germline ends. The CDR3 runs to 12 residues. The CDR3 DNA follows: TGTGCCTTTACTACAGACTCCTACGAGCAGTACTTC. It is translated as CAFTTDSYEQYF.

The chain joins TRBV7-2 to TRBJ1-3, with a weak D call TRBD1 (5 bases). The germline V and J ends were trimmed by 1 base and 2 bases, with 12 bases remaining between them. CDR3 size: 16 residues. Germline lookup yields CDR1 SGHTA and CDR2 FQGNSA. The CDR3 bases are TGTGCCAGCAGCTTAGTTTCGTGGGGGGCTGGAAACACCATATATTTT. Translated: CASSLVSWGAGNTIYF.

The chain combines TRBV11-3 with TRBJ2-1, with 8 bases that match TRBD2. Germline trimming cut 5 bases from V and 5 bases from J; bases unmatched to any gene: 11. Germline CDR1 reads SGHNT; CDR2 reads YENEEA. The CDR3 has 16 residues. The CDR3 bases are TGTGCCAGCAGCCAGGCCGGGACTAGGAAAAACAATGAGCAGTTCTTC. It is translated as CASSQAGTRKNNEQFF. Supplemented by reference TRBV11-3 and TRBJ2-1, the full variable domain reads EAGVVQSPRYKIIEKKQPVAFWCNPISGHNTLYWYLQNLGQGPELLIRYENEEAVDDSQLPKDRFSAERLKGVDSTLKIQPAELGDSAVYLCASSQAGTRKNNEQFFGPGTRLTVL.

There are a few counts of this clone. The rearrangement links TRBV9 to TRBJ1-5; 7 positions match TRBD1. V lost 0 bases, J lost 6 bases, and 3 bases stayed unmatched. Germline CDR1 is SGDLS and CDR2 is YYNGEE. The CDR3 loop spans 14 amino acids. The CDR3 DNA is TGTGCCAGCAGCGTAGGACAGGGCGGTCAGCCCCAGCATTTT. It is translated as CASSVGQGGQPQHF.

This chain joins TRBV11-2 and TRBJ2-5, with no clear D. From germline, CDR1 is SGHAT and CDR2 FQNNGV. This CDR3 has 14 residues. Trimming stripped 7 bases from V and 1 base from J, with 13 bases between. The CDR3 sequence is CASTSDTSQETQYF. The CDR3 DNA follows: TGTGCCAGCACCTCAGACACCAGCCAAGAGACCCAGTACTTC.

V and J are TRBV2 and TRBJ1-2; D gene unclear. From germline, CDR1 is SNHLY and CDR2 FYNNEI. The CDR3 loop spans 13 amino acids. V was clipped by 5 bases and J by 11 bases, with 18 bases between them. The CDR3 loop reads CASSISERRGYTF. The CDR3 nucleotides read TGTGCCAGCAGTATCTCGGAGAGAAGAGGGTACACCTTC. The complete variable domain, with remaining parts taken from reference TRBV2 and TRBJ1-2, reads EPEVTQTPSHQVTQMGQEVILRCVPISNHLYFYWYRQILGQKVEFLVSFYNNEISEKSEIFDDQFSVERPDGSNFTLKIRSTKLEDSAMYFCASSISERRGYTFGSGTRLTVV.

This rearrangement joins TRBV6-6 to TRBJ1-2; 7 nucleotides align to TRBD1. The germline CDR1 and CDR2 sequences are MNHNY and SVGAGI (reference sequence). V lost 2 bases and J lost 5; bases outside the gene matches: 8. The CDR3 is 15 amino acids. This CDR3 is CASSYQTGAVYGYTF. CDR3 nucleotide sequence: TGTGCCAGCAGTTACCAAACAGGGGCGGTATATGGCTACACCTTC.

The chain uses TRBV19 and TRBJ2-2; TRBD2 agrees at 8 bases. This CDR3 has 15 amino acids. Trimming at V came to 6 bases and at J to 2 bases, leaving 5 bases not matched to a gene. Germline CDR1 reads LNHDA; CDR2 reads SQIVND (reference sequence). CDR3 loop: CASRDGTRNTGELFF. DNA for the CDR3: TGTGCCAGTAGGGACGGGACTAGAAACACCGGGGAGCTGTTTTTT.

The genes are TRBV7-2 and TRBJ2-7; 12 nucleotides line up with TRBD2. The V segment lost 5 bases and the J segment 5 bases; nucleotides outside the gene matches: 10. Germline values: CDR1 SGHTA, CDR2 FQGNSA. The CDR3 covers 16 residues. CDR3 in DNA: TGTGCCAGCAGCCGACGAAGACTAGCGGGAGTCAACGAGCAGTACTTC. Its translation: CASSRRRLAGVNEQYF.

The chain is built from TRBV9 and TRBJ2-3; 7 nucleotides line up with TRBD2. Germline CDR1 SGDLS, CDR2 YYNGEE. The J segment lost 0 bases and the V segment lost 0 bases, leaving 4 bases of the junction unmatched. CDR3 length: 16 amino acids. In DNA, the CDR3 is TGTGCCAGCAGCGTAGCAAACGGGAGGAGCACAGATACGCAGTATTTT. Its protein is CASSVANGRSTDTQYF. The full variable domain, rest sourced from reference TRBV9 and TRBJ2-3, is DSGVTQTPKHLITATGQRVTLRCSPRSGDLSVYWYQQSLDQGLQFLIQYYNGEERAKGNILERFSAQQFPDLHSELNLSSLELGDSALYFCASSVANGRSTDTQYFGPGTRLTVL.

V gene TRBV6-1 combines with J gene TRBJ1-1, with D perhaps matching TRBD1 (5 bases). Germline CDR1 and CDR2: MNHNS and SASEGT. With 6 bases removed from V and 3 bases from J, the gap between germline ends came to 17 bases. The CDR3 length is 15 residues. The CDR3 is CASSGSRGKYTEAFF. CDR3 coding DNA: TGTGCCAGCAGCGGGTCGCGGGGGAAGTACACTGAAGCTTTCTTT.

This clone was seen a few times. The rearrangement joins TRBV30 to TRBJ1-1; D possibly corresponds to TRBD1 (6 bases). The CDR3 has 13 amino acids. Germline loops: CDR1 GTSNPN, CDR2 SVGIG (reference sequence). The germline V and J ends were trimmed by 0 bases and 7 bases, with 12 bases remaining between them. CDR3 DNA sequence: TGTGCCTGGAGTGTACCGGGACACCTTGAAGCTTTCTTT. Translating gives CAWSVPGHLEAFF.

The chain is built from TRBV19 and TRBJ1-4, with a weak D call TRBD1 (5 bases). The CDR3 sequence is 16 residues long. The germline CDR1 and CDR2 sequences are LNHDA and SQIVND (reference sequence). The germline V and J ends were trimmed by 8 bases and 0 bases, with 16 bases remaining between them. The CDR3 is CASANPRGTTNEKLFF. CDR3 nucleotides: TGTGCCAGTGCTAATCCGAGGGGTACAACTAATGAAAAACTGTTTTTT. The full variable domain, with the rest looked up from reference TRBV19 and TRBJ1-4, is DGGITQSPKYLFRKEGQNVTLSCEQNLNHDAMYWYRQDPGQGLRLIYYSQIVNDFQKGDIAEGYSVSREKKESFPLTVTSAQKNPTAFYLCASANPRGTTNEKLFFGSGTQLSVL.

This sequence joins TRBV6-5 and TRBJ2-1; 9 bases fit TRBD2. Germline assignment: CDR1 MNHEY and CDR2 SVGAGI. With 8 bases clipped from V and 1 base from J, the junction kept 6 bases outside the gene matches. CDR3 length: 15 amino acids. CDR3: CASLKGLASYNEQFF. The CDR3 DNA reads TGTGCCAGCCTAAAAGGACTAGCGTCCTACAATGAGCAGTTCTTC.

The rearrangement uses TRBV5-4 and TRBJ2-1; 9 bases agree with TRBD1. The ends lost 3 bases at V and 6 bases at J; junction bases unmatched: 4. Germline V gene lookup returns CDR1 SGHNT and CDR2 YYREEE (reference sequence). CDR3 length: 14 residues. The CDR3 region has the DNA TGTGCCAGCAGCTCGCGGACAGGGGCCAATGAGCAGTTCTTC. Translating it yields CASSSRTGANEQFF.

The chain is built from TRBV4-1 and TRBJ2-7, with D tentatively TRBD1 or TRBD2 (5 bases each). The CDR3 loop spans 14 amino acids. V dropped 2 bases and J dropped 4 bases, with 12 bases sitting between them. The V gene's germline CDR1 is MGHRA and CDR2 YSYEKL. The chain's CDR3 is CASSQPGTLYEQYF. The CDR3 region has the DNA TGCGCCAGCAGCCAACCAGGGACCTTATACGAGCAGTACTTC.

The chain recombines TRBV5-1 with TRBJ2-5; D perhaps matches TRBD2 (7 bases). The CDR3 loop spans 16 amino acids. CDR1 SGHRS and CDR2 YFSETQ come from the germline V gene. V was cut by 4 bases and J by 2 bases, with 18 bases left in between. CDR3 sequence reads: CASSPGGGGGQETQYF. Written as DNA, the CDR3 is TGCGCCAGCAGCCCGGGGGGCGGGGGAGGACAAGAGACCCAGTACTTC.

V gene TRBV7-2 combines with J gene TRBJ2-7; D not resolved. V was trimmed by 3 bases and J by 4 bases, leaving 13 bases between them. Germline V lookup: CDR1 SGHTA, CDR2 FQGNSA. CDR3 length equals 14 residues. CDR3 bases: TGTGCCAGCAGCTTGGGAACCGCTGGGTACGAGCAGTACTTC. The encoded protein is CASSLGTAGYEQYF.

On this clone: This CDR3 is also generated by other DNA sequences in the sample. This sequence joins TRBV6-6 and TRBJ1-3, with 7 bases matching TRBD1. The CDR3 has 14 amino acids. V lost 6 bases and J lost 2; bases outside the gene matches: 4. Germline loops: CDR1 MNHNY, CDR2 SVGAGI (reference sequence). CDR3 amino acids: CASSSGTAGNTIYF. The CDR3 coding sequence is TGTGCCAGCAGCTCCGGGACAGCTGGAAACACCATATATTTT.

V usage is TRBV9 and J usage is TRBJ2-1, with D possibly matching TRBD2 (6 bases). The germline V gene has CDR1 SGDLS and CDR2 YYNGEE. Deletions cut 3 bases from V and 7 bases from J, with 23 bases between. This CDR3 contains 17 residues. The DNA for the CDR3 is TGTGCCAGCAGCGCCTTGAGCGGTAAGCGGGCCAGAAATGAGCAGTTCTTC. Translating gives CASSALSGKRARNEQFF.

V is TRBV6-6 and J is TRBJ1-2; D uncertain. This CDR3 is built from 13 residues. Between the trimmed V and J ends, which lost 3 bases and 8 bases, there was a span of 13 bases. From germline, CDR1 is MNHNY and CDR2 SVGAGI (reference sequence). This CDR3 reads CASSYPQDRGYTF. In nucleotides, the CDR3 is TGTGCCAGCAGTTATCCCCAGGATCGAGGCTACACCTTC.

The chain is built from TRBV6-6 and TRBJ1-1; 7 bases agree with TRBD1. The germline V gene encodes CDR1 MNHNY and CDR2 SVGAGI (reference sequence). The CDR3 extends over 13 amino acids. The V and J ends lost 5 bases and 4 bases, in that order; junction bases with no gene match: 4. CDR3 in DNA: TGTGCCAGCAGTCCAGGGGGATCCACTGAAGCTTTCTTT. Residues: CASSPGGSTEAFF.

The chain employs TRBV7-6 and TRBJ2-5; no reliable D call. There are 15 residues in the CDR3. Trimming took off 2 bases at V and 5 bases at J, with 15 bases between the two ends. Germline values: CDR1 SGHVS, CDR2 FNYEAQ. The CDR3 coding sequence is TGTGCCAGCAGCTTACACTTGGGCAGTGCGGAGACCCAGTACTTC. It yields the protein CASSLHLGSAETQYF.

The CDR3 nucleotides read TGTGCCAGCAGCCCCGGGGATTTAAACTATGGCTACACCTTC. Amino acids: CASSPGDLNYGYTF. The rearrangement links TRBV9 to TRBJ1-2; D is unresolved. V lost 4 bases to trimming and J lost 2 bases, with 12 bases between them. Germline loops: CDR1 SGDLS, CDR2 YYNGEE. This CDR3 has 14 residues.

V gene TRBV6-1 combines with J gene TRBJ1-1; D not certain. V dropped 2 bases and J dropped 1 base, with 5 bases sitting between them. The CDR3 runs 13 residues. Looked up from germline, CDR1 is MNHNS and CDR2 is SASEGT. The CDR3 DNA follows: TGTGCCAGCAGTGAAAGGGCGAACACTGAAGCTTTCTTT. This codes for CASSERANTEAFF.